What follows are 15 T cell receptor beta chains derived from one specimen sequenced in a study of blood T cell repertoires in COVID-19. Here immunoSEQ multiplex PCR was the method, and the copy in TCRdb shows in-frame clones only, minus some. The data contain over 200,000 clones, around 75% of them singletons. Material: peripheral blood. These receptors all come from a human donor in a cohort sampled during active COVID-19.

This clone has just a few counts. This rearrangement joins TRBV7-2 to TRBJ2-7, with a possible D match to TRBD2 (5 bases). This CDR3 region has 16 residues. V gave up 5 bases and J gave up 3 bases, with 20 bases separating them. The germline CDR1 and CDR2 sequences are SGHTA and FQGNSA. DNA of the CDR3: TGTGCCAGCAGCCCAGCGGCAGCCCGCGTTCTCTACGAGCAGTACTTC. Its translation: CASSPAAARVLYEQYF.

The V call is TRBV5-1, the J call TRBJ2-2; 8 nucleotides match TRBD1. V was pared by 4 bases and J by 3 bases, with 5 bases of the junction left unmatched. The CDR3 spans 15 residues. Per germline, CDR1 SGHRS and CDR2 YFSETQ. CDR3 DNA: TGCGCCAGCAGCGCGGACAGGGTGTACACCGGGGAGCTGTTTTTT. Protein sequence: CASSADRVYTGELFF. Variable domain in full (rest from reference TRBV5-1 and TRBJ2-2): KAGVTQTPRYLIKTRGQQVTLSCSPISGHRSVSWYQQTPGQGLQFLFEYFSETQRNKGNFPGRFSGRQFSNSRSEMNVSTLELGDSALYLCASSADRVYTGELFFGEGSRLTVL.

The DNA of the CDR3 is TGTGCCAGCAGCCCGATTAGCGGGAAAGGCAATGAGCAGTTCTTC. Protein sequence: CASSPISGKGNEQFF. V and J are TRBV7-2 and TRBJ2-1, with 8 bases aligning to TRBD2. Germline loops: CDR1 SGHTA, CDR2 FQGNSA. The V segment lost 5 bases and the J segment 6 bases; nucleotides outside the gene matches: 9. The CDR3 totals 15 residues.

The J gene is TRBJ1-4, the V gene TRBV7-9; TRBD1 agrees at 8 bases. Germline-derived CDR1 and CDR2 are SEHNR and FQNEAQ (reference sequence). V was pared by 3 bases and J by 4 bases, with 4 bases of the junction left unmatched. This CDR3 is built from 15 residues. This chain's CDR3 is CASSFGQGYNEKLFF. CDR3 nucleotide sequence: TGTGCCAGCAGCTTCGGACAGGGTTATAATGAAAAACTGTTTTTT.

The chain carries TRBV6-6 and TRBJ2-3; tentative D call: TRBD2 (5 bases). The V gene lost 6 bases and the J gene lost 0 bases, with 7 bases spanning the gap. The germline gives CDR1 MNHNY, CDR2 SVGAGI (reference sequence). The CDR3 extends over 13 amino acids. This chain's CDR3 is CASSGISTDTQYF. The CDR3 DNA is TGTGCCAGCAGCGGGATCAGCACAGATACGCAGTATTTT.

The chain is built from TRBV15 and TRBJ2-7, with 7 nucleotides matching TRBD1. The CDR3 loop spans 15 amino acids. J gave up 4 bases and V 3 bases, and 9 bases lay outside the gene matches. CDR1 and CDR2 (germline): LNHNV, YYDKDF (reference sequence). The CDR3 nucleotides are TGTGCCACCAGCAGCGCCGACAGGGCCTCTTACGAGCAGTACTTC. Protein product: CATSSADRASYEQYF.

CDR3 DNA sequence: TGTGCCAGTGCGGGGCGTAGCACAGATACGCAGTATTTT. Amino acids: CASAGRSTDTQYF. The chain uses TRBV10-3 and TRBJ2-3; tentatively, D is TRBD2 (6 bases). V lost 10 bases, J lost 0 bases, and 11 bases lay in between. From germline, CDR1 is ENHRY and CDR2 SYGVKD. The CDR3 has 13 amino acids.

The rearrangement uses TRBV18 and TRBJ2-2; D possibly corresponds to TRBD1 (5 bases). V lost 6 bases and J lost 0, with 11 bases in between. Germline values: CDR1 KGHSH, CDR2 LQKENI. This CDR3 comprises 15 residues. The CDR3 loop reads CASSNQGANTGELFF. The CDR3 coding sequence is TGTGCCAGCTCCAACCAGGGCGCGAACACCGGGGAGCTGTTTTTT. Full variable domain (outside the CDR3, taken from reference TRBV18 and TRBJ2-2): NAGVMQNPRHLVRRRGQEARLRCSPMKGHSHVYWYRQLPEEGLKFMVYLQKENIIDESGMPKERFSAEFPKEGPSILRIQQVVRGDSAAYFCASSNQGANTGELFFGEGSRLTVL.

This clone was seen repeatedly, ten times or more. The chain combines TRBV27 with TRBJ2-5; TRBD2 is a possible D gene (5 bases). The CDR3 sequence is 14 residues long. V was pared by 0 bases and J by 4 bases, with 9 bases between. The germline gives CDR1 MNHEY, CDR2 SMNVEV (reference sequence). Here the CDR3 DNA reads TGTGCCAGCAGTTTATCTGCTAGCATAGAGACCCAGTACTTC. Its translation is CASSLSASIETQYF.

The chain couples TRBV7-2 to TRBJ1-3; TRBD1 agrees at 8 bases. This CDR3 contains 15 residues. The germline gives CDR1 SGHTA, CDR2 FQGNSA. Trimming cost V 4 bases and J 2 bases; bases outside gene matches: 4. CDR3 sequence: CASSSDRVTGNTIYF. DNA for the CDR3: TGTGCCAGCAGCTCGGACAGGGTAACTGGAAACACCATATATTTT.

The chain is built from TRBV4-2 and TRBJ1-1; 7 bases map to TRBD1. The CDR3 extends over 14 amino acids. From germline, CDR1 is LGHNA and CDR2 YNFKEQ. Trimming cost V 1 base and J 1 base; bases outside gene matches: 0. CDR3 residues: CASSQGQGNTEAFF. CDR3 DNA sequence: TGTGCCAGCAGCCAAGGACAGGGGAACACTGAAGCTTTCTTT.

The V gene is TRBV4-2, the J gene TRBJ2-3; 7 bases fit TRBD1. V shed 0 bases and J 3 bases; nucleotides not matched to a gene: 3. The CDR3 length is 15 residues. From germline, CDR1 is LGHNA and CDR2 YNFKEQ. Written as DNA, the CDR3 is TGTGCCAGCAGCCAAGAGTTCAGGGGGACAGATACGCAGTATTTT. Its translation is CASSQEFRGTDTQYF.

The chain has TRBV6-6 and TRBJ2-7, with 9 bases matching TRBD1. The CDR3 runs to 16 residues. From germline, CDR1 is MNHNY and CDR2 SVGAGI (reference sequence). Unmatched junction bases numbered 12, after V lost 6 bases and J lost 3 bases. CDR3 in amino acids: CASSNLGTGNHYEQYF. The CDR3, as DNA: TGTGCCAGCAGCAACCTAGGGACAGGGAACCACTACGAGCAGTACTTC.

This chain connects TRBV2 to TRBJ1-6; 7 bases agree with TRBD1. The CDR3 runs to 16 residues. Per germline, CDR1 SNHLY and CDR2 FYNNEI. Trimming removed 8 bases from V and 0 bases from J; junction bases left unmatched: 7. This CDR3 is CASVQTGSSYNSPLHF. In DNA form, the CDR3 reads TGTGCCAGCGTCCAGACAGGGAGCTCCTATAATTCACCCCTCCACTTT. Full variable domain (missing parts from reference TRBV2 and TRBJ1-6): EPEVTQTPSHQVTQMGQEVILRCVPISNHLYFYWYRQILGQKVEFLVSFYNNEISEKSEIFDDQFSVERPDGSNFTLKIRSTKLEDSAMYFCASVQTGSSYNSPLHFGNGTRLTVT.

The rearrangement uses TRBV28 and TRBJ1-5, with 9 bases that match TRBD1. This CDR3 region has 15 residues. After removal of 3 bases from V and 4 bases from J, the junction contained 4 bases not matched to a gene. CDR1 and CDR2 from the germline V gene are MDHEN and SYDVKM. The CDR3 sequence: CASSFGQGINQPQHF. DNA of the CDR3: TGTGCCAGCAGTTTCGGACAGGGGATAAATCAGCCCCAGCATTTT. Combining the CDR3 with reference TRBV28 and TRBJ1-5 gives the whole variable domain DVKVTQSSRYLVKRTGEKVFLECVQDMDHENMFWYRQDPGLGLRLIYFSYDVKMKEKGDIPEGYSVSREKKERFSLILESASTNQTSMYLCASSFGQGINQPQHFGDGTRLSIL.